These T cell receptor beta chains were read from a single sample in a study of T-cell reconstitution after alpha-beta-depleted transplantation in children. MiXCR, applied by TCRdb to the PCR reads, yields one record per CDR3 protein. The sample lists about 440,000 distinct CDR3 sequences, around two fifths occurring once. The input for sequencing was PBMCs, taken before TCRalphabeta/CD19-depleted stem cell transplant. The receptors were sampled from a girl aged 2-10 years with aplastic anemia, due to receive a stem cell transplant. Each CDR3 is given with its conserved first and last residue. D genes are given only for firm matches. Clone sizes are given selectively: once, few, many, or a class where the clone is expanded.

D	V	size	J	DNA	CDR3
TRBD1	TRBV29-1	NA	TRBJ1-2	TGCAGCCCGTGGGACAGTAACGAGGCTAACTATGGCTACACCTTC	CSPWDSNEANYGYTF
TRBD2	TRBV20-1	many	TRBJ2-5	TGCAGTGCTCCCCGGGGGGGTCAAGAGACCCAGTACTTC	CSAPRGGQETQYF
TRBD1	TRBV5-6	few	TRBJ2-1	TGTGCCAGCAGCTTAGGGGGACAGGGCCTACGGGAGCAGTTCTTC	CASSLGGQGLREQFF
NA	TRBV7-9	NA	TRBJ2-7	TGTGCCAGCAGCCCGGAACTAGGGGAAGACGAGCAGTACTTC	CASSPELGEDEQYF
TRBD2	TRBV7-3	NA	TRBJ2-1	TGTGCCAGCAGCTTAACTAGCGGGAGTTTCGGTGAGCAGTTCTTC	CASSLTSGSFGEQFF
NA	TRBV7-2	NA	TRBJ2-1	TGTGCCAGCAGCTTAGAGGGCTCTCCAGCGAATGAGCAGTTCTTC	CASSLEGSPANEQFF
TRBD2	TRBV11-3	NA	TRBJ2-5	TGTGCCAGCAGCCACGGGACTAGCGGGGGGATGGAGACCCAGTACTTC	CASSHGTSGGMETQYF
NA	TRBV1	NA	TRBJ2-2	TGCACCAGCAGCCATTTAGCGGGACGGAATACCGGGGAGCTGTTTTTT	CTSSHLAGRNTGELFF
NA	TRBV4-3	many	TRBJ2-5	TGCGCCAGCAGCGTAACGTCGCCTGGGTGGGCGGAGACCCAGTACTTC	CASSVTSPGWAETQYF
TRBD2	TRBV28	few	TRBJ2-7	TGTGCCAGCAGCGCCTCTCGACCGGGACTAACCCCCTACGAGCAGTACTTC	CASSASRPGLTPYEQYF
NA	TRBV7-2	NA	TRBJ2-7	TGTGCCAGCAGCTTAAACAATGAGCAGTACTTC	CASSLNNEQYF
NA	TRBV3-1	NA	TRBJ1-6	TGTGCCAGCAGCCAAGGGACAGCCTGGCTTCATTTT	CASSQGTAWLHF
NA	TRBV20-1	NA	TRBJ2-5	TGCAGACCCGTTGGGGACGAGACCCAGTACTTC	CRPVGDETQYF
TRBD1	TRBV29-1	NA	TRBJ1-2	TGCAGCGTCCCCAAGGGGGCGGCTAACTATGGCTACACCTTC	CSVPKGAANYGYTF
NA	TRBV29-1	few	TRBJ1-1	TGCAGCGTGAGGGGTCGGTGGACAAACACTGAAGCTTTCTTT	CSVRGRWTNTEAFF
NA	TRBV13	few	TRBJ1-2	TGTGCCAGCAGCTCGGGACAACCGAACTATGGCTACACCTTC	CASSSGQPNYGYTF
NA	TRBV19	few	TRBJ2-1	TGTGCCAGTAGTATATCGGCTACCCAGCTCCCCGATGAGCAGTTCTTC	CASSISATQLPDEQFF
TRBD1	TRBV25-1	NA	TRBJ1-3	TGTGCCAGCAGTGACGGGACAGGGGGAAAAAACACCATATATTTT	CASSDGTGGKNTIYF
NA	TRBV27	NA	TRBJ2-1	TGTGCCAGCAGCCTTACTACTCTCCCCTACAATGAGCAGTTCTTC	CASSLTTLPYNEQFF
TRBD1	TRBV12-3/TRBV12-4	NA	TRBJ2-7	TGTGCCAGCAGACCCTCCGGGACAGGGAGCAGCGAGCAGTACTTC	CASRPSGTGSSEQYF
TRBD2	TRBV11-2	NA	TRBJ2-1	TGTGCCTACGGGGGGGGCTTAGATGAGCAGTTCTTC	CAYGGGLDEQFF
NA	TRBV18	NA	TRBJ2-3	TGTGCCAGCTCACCGGACTACCCAGATACGCAGTATTTT	CASSPDYPDTQYF
NA	TRBV28	NA	TRBJ1-4	TGTGCCAGCAGTTTATACAGGCGAGCAACTAATGAAAAACTGTTTTTT	CASSLYRRATNEKLFF
NA	TRBV28	NA	TRBJ2-7	TGTGCCAGCAGTGTGGCTGGGTACGAGCAGTACTTC	CASSVAGYEQYF
TRBD2	TRBV9	NA	TRBJ2-1	TGTGCCAGCAGCGTAATAGCGGGAAGCAATGAGCAGTTCTTC	CASSVIAGSNEQFF
TRBD2	TRBV5-1	many	TRBJ2-2	TGCGCCAGCAGCCCGACTAGCGGGGCCACCGGGGAGCTGTTTTTT	CASSPTSGATGELFF
NA	TRBV20-1	NA	TRBJ2-2	TGCAGTGCCCCCAGGGGGGGGAACGGGGAGCTGTTTTTT	CSAPRGGNGELFF
NA	TRBV10-3	NA	TRBJ2-1	TGTGCCATCTCCTTGACAGACAATGAGCAGTTCTTC	CAISLTDNEQFF
TRBD1	TRBV20-1	NA	TRBJ2-7	TGCAGTGCTAGAGATCGGGACAGGGGGAACGAGCAGTACTTC	CSARDRDRGNEQYF
NA	TRBV5-1	NA	TRBJ2-3	TGCGCCAGCAGCTTAGGGACTCCTTTACCCACAGATACGCAGTATTTT	CASSLGTPLPTDTQYF
NA	TRBV5-1	many	TRBJ2-7	TGCGCCAGCAGATCAAGCGGTTCCTACGAGCAGTACTTC	CASRSSGSYEQYF
TRBD1	TRBV15	few	TRBJ1-5	TGTGCCACCAGCAGGGGGACGACAGGGTCCAATCAGCCCCAGCATTTT	CATSRGTTGSNQPQHF
NA	TRBV6-1	NA	TRBJ2-5	TGTGCCAGCAGCACCCGGAACACCCAAGAGACCCAGTACTTC	CASSTRNTQETQYF
TRBD1	TRBV20-1	few	TRBJ2-1	TGCAGTGCTAGAGAGCGCCTCGTCAGGGGGCAACATGTGGATGAGCAGTTCTTC	CSARERLVRGQHVDEQFF
NA	TRBV14	NA	TRBJ2-1	TGTGCCAGCAGCCAATTTATCAATGAGCAGTTCTTC	CASSQFINEQFF
NA	TRBV28	NA	TRBJ2-5	TGTGCCAGCAGTCCCCTGGGCGGGCAGGAGACCCAGTACTTC	CASSPLGGQETQYF
NA	TRBV12-3/TRBV12-4	many	TRBJ1-1	TGTGCCAGCAGTTTATACCCGGGAGCACCCGCGAACACTGAAGCTTTCTTT	CASSLYPGAPANTEAFF
NA	TRBV12-3/TRBV12-4	many	TRBJ1-1	TGTGCCAGCAGTTTAGTGGCGGCGAACACTGAAGCTTTCTTT	CASSLVAANTEAFF
TRBD2	TRBV20-1	NA	TRBJ2-1	TGCTGTGCTAGTGGAGGGACTAGCGGGAGTCGCCCCTACAATGAGCAGTTCTTC	CCASGGTSGSRPYNEQFF
TRBD2	TRBV18	NA	TRBJ2-1	TGTGCCAGCTCCCAGGTGGCGGGGGGAAACAATGAGCAGTTCTTC	CASSQVAGGNNEQFF